The 3 T cell receptor beta chains below all came from one sample that was sequenced in a study of cytotoxic CD8 clonotypes in ibrutinib-treated CLL. Clones were sequenced by immunoSEQ multiplex PCR, and TCRdb holds only the in-frame ones, with some missing. The repertoire holds some 98,000 clones, with about 78% as singletons. The sequenced sample was PBMCs, obtained after 12 months of ibrutinib treatment. The receptors derive from a human donor with chronic lymphocytic leukemia.

The chain carries TRBV20-1 and TRBJ1-1; 7 positions agree with TRBD1. The germline V gene encodes CDR1 DFQATT and CDR2 SNEGSKA (reference sequence). CDR3 length equals 11 residues. The J segment lost 5 bases and the V segment lost 5 bases, leaving 2 bases of the junction unmatched. The CDR3 spells CSAYRGTEAFF. CDR3 in DNA: TGCAGTGCTTACAGGGGAACTGAAGCTTTCTTT.

The gene calls are TRBV5-4 and TRBJ2-1; tentatively, D is TRBD1 (6 bases). V lost 1 base, J lost 5 bases, and 13 bases lay in between. Germline V lookup: CDR1 SGHNT, CDR2 YYREEE (reference sequence). The CDR3 runs 15 residues. In nucleotides, the CDR3 is TGTGCCAGCAGCTTGCGGACAGCACTTAACAATGAGCAGTTCTTC. Encoded protein: CASSLRTALNNEQFF.

The chain recombines TRBV28 with TRBJ1-4, with 7 bases that match TRBD1. This CDR3 spans 16 amino acids. Germline assignment: CDR1 MDHEN and CDR2 SYDVKM. With V trimmed by 4 bases and J by 4 bases, 9 bases remained unmatched. As DNA, the CDR3 is TGTGCCAGCAGTTCGCCGGGACAGAGTATTAATGAAAAACTGTTTTTT. It specifies CASSSPGQSINEKLFF.